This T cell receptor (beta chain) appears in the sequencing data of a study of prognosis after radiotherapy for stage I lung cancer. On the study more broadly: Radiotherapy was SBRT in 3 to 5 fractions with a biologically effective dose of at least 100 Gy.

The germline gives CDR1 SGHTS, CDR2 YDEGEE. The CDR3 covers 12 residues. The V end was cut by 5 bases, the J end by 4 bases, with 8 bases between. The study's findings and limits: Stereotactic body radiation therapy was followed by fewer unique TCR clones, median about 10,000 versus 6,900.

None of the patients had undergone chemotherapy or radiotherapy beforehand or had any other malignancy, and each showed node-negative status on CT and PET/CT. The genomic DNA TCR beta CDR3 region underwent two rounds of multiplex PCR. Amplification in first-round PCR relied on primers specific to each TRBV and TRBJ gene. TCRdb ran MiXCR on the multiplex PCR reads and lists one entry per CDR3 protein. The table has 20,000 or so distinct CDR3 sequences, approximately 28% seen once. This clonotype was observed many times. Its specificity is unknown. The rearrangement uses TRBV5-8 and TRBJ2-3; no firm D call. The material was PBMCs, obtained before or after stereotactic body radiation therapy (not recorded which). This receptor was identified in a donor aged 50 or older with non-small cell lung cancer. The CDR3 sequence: CASSRFADTQYF. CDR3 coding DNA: TGTGCCAGCAGTAGGTTCGCAGATACGCAGTATTTT.